This T cell receptor beta chain comes out of a study of CD8 T cells in ankylosing spondylitis. The CDR3 length is 15 residues. The V gene's germline CDR1 is SGHNT and CDR2 YENEEA. Trimming removed 2 bases from V and 2 bases from J; junction bases left unmatched: 4. The TCR beta libraries were generated through quantitative 5'-RACE incorporating molecular barcodes. One entry per CDR3 protein results from TCRdb running MiXCR on the 5' RACE reads. The table has roughly 450,000 distinct CDR3 sequences, about 25% seen once. A few counts support this clonotype. What it binds is unknown. Regarding the study as a whole: Apparently characteristic of ankylosing spondylitis blood was a TCR beta motif (roughly eight highly homologous variants). Disease-linked clones, CD8+, were relatively rare in peripheral blood. Clones tied to disease were said to be significantly enriched in matched ankylosing spondylitis synovial fluid. Both synovial fluid and blood in reactive arthritis had previously been reported to carry some motif variants.

This sequence joins TRBV11-3 and TRBJ2-3, with 7 positions matching TRBD2. The sample comprised blood, either unsorted or a sorted T cell fraction (not recorded which). This sequence was found in a male donor with ankylosing spondylitis. The CDR3 loop reads CASSLYGLVTDTQYF. The CDR3 region has the DNA TGTGCCAGCAGCTTATACGGACTAGTCACAGATACGCAGTATTTT.